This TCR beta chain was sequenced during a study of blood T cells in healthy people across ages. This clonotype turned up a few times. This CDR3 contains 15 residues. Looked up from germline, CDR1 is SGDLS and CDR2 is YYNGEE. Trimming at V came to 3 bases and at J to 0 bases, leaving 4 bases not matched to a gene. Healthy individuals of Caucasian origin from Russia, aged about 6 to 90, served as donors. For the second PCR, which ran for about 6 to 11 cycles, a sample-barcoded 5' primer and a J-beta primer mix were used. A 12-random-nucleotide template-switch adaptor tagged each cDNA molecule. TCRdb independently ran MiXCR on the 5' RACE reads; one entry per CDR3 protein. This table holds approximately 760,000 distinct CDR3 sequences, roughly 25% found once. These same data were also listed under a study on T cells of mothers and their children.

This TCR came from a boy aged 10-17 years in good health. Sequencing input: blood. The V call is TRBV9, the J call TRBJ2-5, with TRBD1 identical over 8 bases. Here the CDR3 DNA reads TGTGCCAGCAGCGCAGGGGGCGCCGACCAAGAGACCCAGTACTTC. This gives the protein CASSAGGADQETQYF. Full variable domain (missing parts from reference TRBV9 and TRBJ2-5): DSGVTQTPKHLITATGQRVTLRCSPRSGDLSVYWYQQSLDQGLQFLIQYYNGEERAKGNILERFSAQQFPDLHSELNLSSLELGDSALYFCASSAGGADQETQYFGPGTRLLVL.